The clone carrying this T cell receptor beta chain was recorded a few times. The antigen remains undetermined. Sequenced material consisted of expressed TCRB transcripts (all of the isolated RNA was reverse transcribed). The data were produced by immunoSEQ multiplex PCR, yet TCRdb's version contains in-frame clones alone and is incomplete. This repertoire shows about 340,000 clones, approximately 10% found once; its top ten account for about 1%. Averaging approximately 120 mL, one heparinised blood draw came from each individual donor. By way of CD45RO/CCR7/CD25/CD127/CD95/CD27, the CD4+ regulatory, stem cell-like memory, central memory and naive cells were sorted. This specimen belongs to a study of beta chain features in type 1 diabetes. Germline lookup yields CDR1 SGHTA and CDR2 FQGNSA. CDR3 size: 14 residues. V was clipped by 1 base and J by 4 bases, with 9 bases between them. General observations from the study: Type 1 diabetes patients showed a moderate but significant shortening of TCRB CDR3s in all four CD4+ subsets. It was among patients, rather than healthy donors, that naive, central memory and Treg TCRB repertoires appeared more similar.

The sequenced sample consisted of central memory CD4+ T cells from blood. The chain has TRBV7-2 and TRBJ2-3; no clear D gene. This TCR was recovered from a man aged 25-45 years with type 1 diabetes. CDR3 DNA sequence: TGTGCCAGCAGCTTAGAATACAGACCAGATACGCAGTATTTT. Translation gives CASSLEYRPDTQYF. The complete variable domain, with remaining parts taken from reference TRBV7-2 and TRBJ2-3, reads GAGVSQSPSNKVTEKGKDVELRCDPISGHTALYWYRQSLGQGLEFLIYFQGNSAPDKSGLPSDRFSAERTGGSVSTLTIQRTQQEDSAVYLCASSLEYRPDTQYFGPGTRLTVL.